This T cell receptor (beta chain) was sequenced for a study of OX40 agonist ivuxolimab in advanced cancers. TCRdb keeps only in-frame clones here, not all; method: immunoSEQ multiplex PCR. The sample carries around 40,000 clones, approximately 86% recorded once. About this clone itself: Antigen specificity is unknown.

Germline-derived CDR1 and CDR2 are MNHNS and SASEGT. The CDR3 is 14 amino acids. V was trimmed by 8 bases and J by 3 bases, leaving 17 bases between them. General study findings and limits: Partial responders treated at 0.1-3.0 mg/kg exhibited clonal expansion among the lowest measured.

This clonotype was obtained from an adult with an advanced solid tumor such as melanoma, head and neck, liver or kidney cancer. The material was CD4+ or CD8+ T cells sorted from blood, obtained in a trial of the OX40 agonist ivuxolimab. The chain recombines TRBV6-1 with TRBJ2-7; D ambiguous. The CDR3 spells CASCGMTTLYEQYF. CDR3 nucleotide sequence: TGTGCCAGCTGTGGTATGACCACCCTCTACGAGCAGTACTTC.